Listed below are T cell receptor beta chains from one sample, sequenced in a study of cytomegalovirus exposure and HLA in healthy donors. TCRdb's table, derived via immunoSEQ multiplex PCR, lists solely in-frame clones and lacks some. Of some 170,000 clones listed, over 60% are singletons. Sequences were obtained from PBMCs. These TCRs come from a man aged 35-49 years in good health and CMV-seropositive. The CDR3 runs from the conserved cysteine through the conserved F or W. Clone sizes are given selectively: once, few, many, or a class where the clone is expanded.

. TRBV15 CATSTRQGSNEKLFF
. TRBV29-1 CSVEQGAGTEAFF
. TRBV6-1 CASSEAWDTYGYTF
once TRBV5-1 CASSWTLAGGPNEQFF
. TRBV5-4 CASSLSGAGYNSPLHF
once TRBV6-6 CASSSQGNYGYTF
. TRBV13 CASSLGGSGFTDTQYF
. TRBV18 CASSPPGRESGQYF
. TRBV5-1 CASSLGQGSYGYTF
. TRBV9 CASSPGTRNTGELFF
. TRBV18 CASSPSTGPGTSGLPDTQYF
. TRBV2 CASTRLAEIAKNSQYF
. TRBV5-8 CASSLAVVTSGKYEQYF
few TRBV30 CAWWTDYGYTF
few TRBV5-1 CASSLLGAGTEAFF
. TRBV14 CASRQSARGLGEQYF
. TRBV5-1 CASSSQGAGEQFF
once TRBV29-1 CSVRGAASGPYEQYF
. TRBV9 CASSPRTGNYGYTF
. TRBV4-2 CASSSGQGGEKLFF
. TRBV5-4 CASSFRTSGTDTQYF
. TRBV5-1 CASSTLTSGVYNEQFF
. TRBV21-1 CASSIGTSGREGTDTQYF
. TRBV5-1 CASSLAAGTNTGELFF
. TRBV7-2 CASSPGGGRAGELFF
. TRBV7-2 CASSFRGGSYEQFF
. TRBV27 CASTPGGDTEAFF
. TRBV29-1 CSVGGDRGNQPQHF